This T cell receptor (beta chain) was identified during a study of blood T cell repertoires in COVID-19. Study details: In Cohort 3, a recovered donor had either two negative PCRs, clearance, or symptom resolution. T cells, B-cell-depleted T cells, or PBMCs supplied cDNA or gDNA.

The cohort comprised adults aged about 18 to 100 years residing in about 25 US areas. Which cohort a participant joined came from the clinical history participants gave. Germline values: CDR1 LNHDA, CDR2 SQIVND (reference sequence). Trimming took off 2 bases at V and 6 bases at J, with 13 bases between the two ends. The CDR3 runs to 14 residues. Sequencing used immunoSEQ multiplex PCR; TCRdb keeps in-frame clones, though not all of them. The sample holds around 190,000 clones, about 88% seen once. The TCR sequence derives from a woman between 35 and 50 years old in a cohort exposed to, infected with or recovered from COVID-19 (not recorded which). The V and J genes are TRBV19 and TRBJ1-2, with D possibly TRBD1 on 5 matching bases. Sequencing was carried out using PBMCs or T cells enriched from blood (not recorded which). DNA of the CDR3: TGTGCCAGTAGTATATCGGGCAGGGCGGATGGCTACACCTTC. Residues: CASSISGRADGYTF.